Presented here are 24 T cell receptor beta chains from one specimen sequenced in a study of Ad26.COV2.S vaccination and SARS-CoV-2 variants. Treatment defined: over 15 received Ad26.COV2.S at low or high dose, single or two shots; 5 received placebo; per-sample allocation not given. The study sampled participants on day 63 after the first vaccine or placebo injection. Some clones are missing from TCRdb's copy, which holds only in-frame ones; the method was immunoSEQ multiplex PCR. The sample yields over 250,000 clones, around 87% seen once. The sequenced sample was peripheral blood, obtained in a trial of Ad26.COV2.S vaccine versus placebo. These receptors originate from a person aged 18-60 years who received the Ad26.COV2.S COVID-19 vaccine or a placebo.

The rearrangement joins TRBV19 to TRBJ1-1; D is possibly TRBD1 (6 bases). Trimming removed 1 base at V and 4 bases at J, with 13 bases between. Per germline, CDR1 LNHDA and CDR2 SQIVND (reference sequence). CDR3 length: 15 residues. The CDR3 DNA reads TGTGCCAGTAGTATAGTAGGGGGGGCCGGCACTGAAGCTTTCTTT. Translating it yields CASSIVGGAGTEAFF.

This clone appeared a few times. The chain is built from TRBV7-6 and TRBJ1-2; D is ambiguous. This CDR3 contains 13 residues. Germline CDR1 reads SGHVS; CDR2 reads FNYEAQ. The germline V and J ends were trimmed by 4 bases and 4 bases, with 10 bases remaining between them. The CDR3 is CASSSGGAYGYTF. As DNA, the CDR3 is TGTGCCAGCAGCTCAGGCGGAGCCTATGGCTACACCTTC. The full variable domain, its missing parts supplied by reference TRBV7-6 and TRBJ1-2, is GAGVSQSPRYKVTKRGQDVALRCDPISGHVSLYWYRQALGQGPEFLTYFNYEAQQDKSGLPNDRFSAERPEGSISTLTIQRTEQRDSAMYRCASSSGGAYGYTFGSGTRLTVV.

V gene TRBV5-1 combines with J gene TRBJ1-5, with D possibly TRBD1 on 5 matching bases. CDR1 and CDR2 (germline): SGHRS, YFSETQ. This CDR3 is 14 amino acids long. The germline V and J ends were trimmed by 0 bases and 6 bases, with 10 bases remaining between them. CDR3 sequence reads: CASSLGTGAQPQHF. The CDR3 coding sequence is TGCGCCAGCAGCTTGGGAACAGGTGCTCAGCCCCAGCATTTT.

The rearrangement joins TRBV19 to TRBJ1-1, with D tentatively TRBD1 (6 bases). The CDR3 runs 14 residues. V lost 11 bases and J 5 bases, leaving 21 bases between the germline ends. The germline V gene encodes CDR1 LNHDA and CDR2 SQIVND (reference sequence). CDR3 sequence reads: CAAGRGYRRTEAFF. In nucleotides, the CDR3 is TGTGCCGCAGGAAGGGGGTACCGGCGGACTGAAGCTTTCTTT.

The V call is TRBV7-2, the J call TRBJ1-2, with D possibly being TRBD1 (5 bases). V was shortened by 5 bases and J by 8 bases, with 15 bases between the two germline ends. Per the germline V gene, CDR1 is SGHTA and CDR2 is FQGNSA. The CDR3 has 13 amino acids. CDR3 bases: TGTGCCAGCAGCGCTTACCGGGGGGAGGGCTACACCTTC. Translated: CASSAYRGEGYTF.

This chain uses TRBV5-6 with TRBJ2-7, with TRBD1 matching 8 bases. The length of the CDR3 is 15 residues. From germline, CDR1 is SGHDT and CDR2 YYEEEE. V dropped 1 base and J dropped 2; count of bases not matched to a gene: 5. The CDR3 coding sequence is TGTGCCAGCAGCTTGATGGGACAGGTAACCTACGAGCAGTACTTC. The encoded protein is CASSLMGQVTYEQYF.

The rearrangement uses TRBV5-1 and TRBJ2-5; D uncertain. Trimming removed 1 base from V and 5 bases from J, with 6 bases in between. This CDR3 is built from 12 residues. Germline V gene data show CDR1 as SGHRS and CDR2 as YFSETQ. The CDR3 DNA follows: TGCGCCAGCAGCTTGTCCGGGGAGACCCAGTACTTC. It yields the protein CASSLSGETQYF.

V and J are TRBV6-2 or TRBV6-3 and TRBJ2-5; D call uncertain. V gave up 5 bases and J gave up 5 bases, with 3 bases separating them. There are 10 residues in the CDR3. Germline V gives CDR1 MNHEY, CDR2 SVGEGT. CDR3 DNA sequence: TGTGCCAGCAGTCGGGAGACCCAGTACTTC. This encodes CASSRETQYF.

The CDR3 spells CASSQARQADTGELFF. The CDR3 DNA sequence: TGTGCCAGCAGCCAAGCCCGACAGGCCGACACCGGGGAGCTGTTTTTT. This chain connects TRBV3-1 (or the pseudogene TRBV3-2) to TRBJ2-2; a possible D gene is TRBD1 (6 bases). The CDR3 covers 16 residues. The germline V gene has CDR1 LGHDT and CDR2 YNNKEL (reference sequence). V shed 1 base and J shed 3 bases, with 12 bases lying between them.

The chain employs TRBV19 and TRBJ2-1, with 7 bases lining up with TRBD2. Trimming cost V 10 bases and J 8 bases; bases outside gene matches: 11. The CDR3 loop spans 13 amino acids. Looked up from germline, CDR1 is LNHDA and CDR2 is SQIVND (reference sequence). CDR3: CATRLAGGDEQFF. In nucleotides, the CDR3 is TGTGCCACCCGACTAGCAGGAGGCGATGAGCAGTTCTTC.

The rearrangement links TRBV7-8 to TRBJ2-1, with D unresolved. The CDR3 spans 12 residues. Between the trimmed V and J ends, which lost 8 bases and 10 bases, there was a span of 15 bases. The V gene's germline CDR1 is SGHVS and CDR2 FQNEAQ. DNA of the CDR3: TGTGCCAGCGAGTTCGGCTATGGAGAGCAGTTCTTC. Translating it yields CASEFGYGEQFF.

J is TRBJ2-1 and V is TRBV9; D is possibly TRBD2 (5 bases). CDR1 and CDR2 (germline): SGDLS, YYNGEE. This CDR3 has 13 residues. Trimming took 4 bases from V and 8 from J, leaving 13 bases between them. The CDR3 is CASSPPGVDEQFF. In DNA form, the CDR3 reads TGTGCCAGCAGCCCGCCCGGGGTTGATGAGCAGTTCTTC.

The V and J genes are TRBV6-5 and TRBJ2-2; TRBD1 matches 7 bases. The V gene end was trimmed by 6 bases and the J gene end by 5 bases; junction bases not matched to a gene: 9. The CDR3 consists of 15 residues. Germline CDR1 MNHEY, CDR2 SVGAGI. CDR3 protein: CASSPSDRETGELFF. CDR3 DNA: TGTGCCAGCAGCCCCTCTGACAGGGAGACCGGGGAGCTGTTTTTT.

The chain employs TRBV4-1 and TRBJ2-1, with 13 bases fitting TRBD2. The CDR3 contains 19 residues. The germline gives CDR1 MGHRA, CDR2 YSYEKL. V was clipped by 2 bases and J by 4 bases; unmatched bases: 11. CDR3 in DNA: TGCGCCAGCAGCCAACGGACTAGCGGGAGCCCCTCCTCTTACAATGAGCAGTTCTTC. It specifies CASSQRTSGSPSSYNEQFF.

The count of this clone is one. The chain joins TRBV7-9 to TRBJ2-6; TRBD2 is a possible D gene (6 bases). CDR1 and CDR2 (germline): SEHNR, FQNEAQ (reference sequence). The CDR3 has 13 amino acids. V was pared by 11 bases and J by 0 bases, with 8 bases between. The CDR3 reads CAYGGSGANVLTF. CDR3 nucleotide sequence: TGTGCCTACGGGGGCTCTGGGGCCAACGTCCTGACTTTC.

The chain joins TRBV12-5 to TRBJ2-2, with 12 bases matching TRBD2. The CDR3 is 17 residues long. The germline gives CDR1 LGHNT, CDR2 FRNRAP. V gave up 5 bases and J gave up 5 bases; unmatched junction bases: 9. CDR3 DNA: TGTGCTAGTGGTCGGACGACTAGCGGGAGAAATACCGGGGAGCTGTTTTTT. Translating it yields CASGRTTSGRNTGELFF. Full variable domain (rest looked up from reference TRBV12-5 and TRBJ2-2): DARVTQTPRHKVTEMGQEVTMRCQPILGHNTVFWYRQTMMQGLELLAYFRNRAPLDDSGMPKDRFSAEMPDATLATLKIQPSEPRDSAVYFCASGRTTSGRNTGELFFGEGSRLTVL.

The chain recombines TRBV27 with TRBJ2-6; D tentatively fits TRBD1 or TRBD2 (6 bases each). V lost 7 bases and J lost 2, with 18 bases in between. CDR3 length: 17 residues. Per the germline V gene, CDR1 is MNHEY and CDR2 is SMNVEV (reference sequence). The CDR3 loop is CASTPGMGGTGANVLTF. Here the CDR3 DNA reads TGTGCCAGCACACCTGGGATGGGGGGCACTGGGGCCAACGTCCTGACTTTC.

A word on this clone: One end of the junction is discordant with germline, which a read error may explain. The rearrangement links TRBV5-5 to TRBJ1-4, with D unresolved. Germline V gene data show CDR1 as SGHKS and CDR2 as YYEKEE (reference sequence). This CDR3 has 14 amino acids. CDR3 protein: CASSPRTENEKLFF. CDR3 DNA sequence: TGTGCCAGCAGCCCGAGGACGGAGAATGAAAAGCTGTTTTTT.

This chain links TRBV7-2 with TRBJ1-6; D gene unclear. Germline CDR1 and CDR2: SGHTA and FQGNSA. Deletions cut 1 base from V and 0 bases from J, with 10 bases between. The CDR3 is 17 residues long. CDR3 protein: CASSLEDGSSYNSPLHF. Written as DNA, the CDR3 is TGTGCCAGCAGCTTAGAAGACGGGAGCTCCTATAATTCACCCCTCCACTTT.

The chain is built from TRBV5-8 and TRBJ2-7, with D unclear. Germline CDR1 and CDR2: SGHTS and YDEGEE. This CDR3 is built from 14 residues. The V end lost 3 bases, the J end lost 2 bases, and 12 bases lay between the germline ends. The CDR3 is CASSSTAATYEQYF. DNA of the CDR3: TGTGCCAGCAGCTCTACGGCTGCCACCTACGAGCAGTACTTC. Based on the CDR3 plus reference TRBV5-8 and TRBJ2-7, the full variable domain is EAGVTQSPTHLIKTRGQQATLRCSPISGHTSVYWYQQALGLGLQFLLWYDEGEERNRGNFPPRFSGRQFPNYSSELNVNALELEDSALYLCASSSTAATYEQYFGPGTRLTVT.

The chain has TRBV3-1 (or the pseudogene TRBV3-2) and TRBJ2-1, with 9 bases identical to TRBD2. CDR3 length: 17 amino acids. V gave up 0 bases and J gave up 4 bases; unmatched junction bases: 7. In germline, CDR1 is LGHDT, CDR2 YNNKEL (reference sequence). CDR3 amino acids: CASSQEWLAGLYNEQFF. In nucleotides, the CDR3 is TGTGCCAGCAGCCAAGAATGGCTAGCGGGGTTATACAATGAGCAGTTCTTC.

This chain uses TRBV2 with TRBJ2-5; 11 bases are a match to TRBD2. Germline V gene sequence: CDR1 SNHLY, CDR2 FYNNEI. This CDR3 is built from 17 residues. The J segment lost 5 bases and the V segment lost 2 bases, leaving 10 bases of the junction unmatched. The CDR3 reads CASSELLAGGPEETQYF. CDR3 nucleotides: TGTGCCAGCAGTGAACTCTTAGCGGGGGGGCCGGAGGAGACCCAGTACTTC.

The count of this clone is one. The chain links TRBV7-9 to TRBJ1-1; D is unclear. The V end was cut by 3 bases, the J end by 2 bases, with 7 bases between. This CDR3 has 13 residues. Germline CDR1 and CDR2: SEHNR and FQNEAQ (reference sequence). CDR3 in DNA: TGTGCCAGCAGCTTTGTCCTTAACACTGAAGCTTTCTTT. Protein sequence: CASSFVLNTEAFF.

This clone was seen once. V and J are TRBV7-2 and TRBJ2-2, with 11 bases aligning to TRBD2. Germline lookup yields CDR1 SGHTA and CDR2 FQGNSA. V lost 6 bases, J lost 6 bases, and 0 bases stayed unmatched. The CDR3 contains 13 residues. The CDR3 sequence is CASRLAGAGELFF. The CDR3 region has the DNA TGTGCCAGCAGACTAGCGGGGGCCGGGGAGCTGTTTTTT.